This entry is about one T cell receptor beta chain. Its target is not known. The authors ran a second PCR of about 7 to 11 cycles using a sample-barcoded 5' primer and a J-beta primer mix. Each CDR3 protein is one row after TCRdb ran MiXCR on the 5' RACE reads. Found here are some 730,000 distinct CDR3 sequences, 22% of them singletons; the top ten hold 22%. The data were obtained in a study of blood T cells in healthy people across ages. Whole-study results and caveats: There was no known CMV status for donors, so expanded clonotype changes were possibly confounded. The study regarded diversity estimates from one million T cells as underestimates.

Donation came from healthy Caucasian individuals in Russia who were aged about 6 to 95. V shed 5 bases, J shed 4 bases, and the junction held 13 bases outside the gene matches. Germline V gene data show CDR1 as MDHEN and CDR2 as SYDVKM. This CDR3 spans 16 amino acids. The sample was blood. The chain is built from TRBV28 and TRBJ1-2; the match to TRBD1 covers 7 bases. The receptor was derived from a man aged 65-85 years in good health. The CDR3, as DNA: TGTGCCAGCAGTGAAACGTCGGACAGGCGACCCTATGGCTACACCTTC. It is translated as CASSETSDRRPYGYTF.